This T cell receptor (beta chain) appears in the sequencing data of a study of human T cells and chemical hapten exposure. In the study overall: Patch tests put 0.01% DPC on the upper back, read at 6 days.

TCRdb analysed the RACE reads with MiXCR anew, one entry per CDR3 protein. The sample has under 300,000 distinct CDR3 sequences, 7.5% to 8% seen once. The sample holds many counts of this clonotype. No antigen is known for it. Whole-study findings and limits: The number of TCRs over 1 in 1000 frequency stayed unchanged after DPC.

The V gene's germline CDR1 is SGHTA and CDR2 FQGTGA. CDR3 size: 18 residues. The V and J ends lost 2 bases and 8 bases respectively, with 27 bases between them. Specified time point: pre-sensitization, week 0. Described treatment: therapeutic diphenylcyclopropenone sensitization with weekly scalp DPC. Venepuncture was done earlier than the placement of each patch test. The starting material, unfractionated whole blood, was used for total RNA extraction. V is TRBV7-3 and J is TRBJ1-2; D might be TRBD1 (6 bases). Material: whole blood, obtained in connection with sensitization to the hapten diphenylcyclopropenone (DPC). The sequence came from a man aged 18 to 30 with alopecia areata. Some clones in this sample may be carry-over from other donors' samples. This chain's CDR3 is CASSLLVFCAGQRWGYTF. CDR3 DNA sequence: TGTGCCAGCAGCTTATTAGTCTTTTGCGCTGGACAGCGCTGGGGCTACACCTTC.